The sequence of this T cell receptor beta chain was determined in a study of blood T cell repertoires in COVID-19. About the research overall: The analysed material was cDNA or gDNA that came from T cells, B-cell-depleted T cells, or PBMCs.

Under the authors' procedure: Quantification of nucleated cells was approximated via reference gene primer amplification. Clones were read by immunoSEQ multiplex PCR, and TCRdb kept only the in-frame ones, dropping some. D and trimming come from the DNA, and the V and J calls and clone size come from that table. The table lists about 290,000 clones, approximately 89% of them singletons. One Seattle source followed patients from active infection through their disease course. This TCR derives from a woman aged 25 to 39 with COVID-19, enrolled during active disease. The source material was peripheral blood.

The DNA for the CDR3 is TGCGCCAGCAGCCAAGAACTAGCGGACACCTCCTACGAGCAGTACTTC. This codes for CASSQELADTSYEQYF. The chain combines TRBV4-1 with TRBJ2-7; 8 bases line up with TRBD2. V was pared by 0 bases and J by 0 bases, with 4 bases of the junction left unmatched. Germline loops: CDR1 MGHRA, CDR2 YSYEKL. The CDR3 spans 16 residues.